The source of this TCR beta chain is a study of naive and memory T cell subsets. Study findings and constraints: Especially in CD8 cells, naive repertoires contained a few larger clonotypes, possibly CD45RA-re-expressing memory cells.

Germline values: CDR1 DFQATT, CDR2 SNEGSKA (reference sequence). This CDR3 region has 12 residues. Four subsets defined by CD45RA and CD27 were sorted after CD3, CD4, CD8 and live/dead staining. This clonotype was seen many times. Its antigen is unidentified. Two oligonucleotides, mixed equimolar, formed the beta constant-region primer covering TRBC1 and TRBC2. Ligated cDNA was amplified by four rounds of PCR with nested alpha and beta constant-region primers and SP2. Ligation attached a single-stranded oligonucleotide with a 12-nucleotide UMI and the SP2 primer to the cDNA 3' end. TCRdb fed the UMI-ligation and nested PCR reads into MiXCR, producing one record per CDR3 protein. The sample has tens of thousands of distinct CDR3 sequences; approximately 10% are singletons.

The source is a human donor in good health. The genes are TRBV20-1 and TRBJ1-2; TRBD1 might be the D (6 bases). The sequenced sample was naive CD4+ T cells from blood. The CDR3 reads CRQTGANYGYTF. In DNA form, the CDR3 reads TGCAGACAGACAGGAGCAAACTATGGCTACACCTTC.